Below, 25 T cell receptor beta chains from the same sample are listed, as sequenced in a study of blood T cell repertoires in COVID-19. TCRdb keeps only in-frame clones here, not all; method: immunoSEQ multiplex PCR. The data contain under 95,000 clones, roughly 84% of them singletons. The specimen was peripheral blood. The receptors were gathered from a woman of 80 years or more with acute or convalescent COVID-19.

In DNA, the CDR3 is TGTGCCAGCAGTTACCCTTGGGGGGGATGGGAAGAGACCCAGTACTTC. Its translation is CASSYPWGGWEETQYF. The chain carries TRBV6-2 or TRBV6-3 and TRBJ2-5; 7 positions match TRBD2. CDR1 and CDR2 from the germline V gene are MNHEY and SVGEGT. The CDR3 is made up of 16 amino acids. The J segment lost 3 bases and the V segment lost 2 bases, leaving 9 bases of the junction unmatched.

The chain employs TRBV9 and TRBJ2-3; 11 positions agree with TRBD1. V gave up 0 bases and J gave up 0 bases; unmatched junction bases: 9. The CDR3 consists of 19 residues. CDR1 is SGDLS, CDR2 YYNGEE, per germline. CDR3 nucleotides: TGTGCCAGCAGCGTAGAAATTTGGGGACAGGGGGGGAGCACAGATACGCAGTATTTT. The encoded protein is CASSVEIWGQGGSTDTQYF.

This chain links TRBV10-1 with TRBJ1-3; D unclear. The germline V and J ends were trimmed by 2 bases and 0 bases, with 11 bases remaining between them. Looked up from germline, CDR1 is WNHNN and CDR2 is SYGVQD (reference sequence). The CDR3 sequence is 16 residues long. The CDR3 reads CASSEKDGLSGNTIYF. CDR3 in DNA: TGCGCCAGCAGTGAGAAGGACGGACTCTCTGGAAACACCATATATTTT.

CDR3 region: CASSIGTSGGADTQYF. CDR3 nucleotide sequence: TGTGCCAGCAGCATCGGGACTAGCGGGGGAGCAGATACGCAGTATTTT. The chain links TRBV9 to TRBJ2-3; 14 bases fit TRBD2. J gave up 4 bases and V 4 bases, and 5 bases lay outside the gene matches. The CDR3 loop spans 16 amino acids. Looked up from germline, CDR1 is SGDLS and CDR2 is YYNGEE.

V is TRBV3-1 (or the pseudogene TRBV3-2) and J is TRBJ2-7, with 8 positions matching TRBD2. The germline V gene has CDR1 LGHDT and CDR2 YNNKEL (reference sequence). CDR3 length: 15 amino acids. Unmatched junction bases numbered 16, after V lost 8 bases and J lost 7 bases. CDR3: CASSSPGRAAREQYF. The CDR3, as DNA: TGTGCCAGCTCATCCCCCGGGAGGGCGGCGAGGGAGCAGTACTTC.

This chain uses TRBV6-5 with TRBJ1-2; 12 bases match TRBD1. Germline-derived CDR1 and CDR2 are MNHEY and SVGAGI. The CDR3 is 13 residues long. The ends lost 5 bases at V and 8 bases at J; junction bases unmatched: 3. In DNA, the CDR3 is TGTGCCAGCAGTCCCGGGACAGGGGGCGGCTACACCTTC. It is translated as CASSPGTGGGYTF.

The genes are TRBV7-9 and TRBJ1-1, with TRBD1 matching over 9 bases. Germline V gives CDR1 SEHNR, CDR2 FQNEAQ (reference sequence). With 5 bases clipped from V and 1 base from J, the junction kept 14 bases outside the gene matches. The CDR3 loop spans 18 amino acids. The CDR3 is CASSPGRWTGDKNTEAFF. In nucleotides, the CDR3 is TGTGCCAGCAGCCCAGGGAGGTGGACAGGGGATAAGAACACTGAAGCTTTCTTT.

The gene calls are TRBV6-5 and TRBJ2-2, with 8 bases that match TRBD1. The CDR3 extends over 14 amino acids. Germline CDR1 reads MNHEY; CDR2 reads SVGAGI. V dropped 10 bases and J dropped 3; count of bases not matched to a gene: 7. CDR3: CATEHRGDTGELFF. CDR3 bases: TGTGCCACCGAGCACAGGGGGGACACCGGGGAGCTGTTTTTT.

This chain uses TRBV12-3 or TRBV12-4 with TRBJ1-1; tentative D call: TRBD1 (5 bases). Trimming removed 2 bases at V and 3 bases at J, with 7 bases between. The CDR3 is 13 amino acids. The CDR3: CASSLIRDTEAFF. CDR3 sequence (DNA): TGTGCCAGCAGTTTAATCAGGGACACTGAAGCTTTCTTT.

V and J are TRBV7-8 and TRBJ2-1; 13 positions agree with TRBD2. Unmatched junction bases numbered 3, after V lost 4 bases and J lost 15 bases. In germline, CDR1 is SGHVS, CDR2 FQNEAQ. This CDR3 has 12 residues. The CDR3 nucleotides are TGTGCCAGCAGCTGGGGACTAGCGGGGCTGTTCTTC. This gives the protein CASSWGLAGLFF.

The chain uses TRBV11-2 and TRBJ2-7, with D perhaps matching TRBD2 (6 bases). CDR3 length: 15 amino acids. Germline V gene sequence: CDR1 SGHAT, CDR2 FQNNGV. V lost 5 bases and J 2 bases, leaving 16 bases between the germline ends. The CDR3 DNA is TGTGCCAGCAGCAAGCCGGGACGGACTACCTACGAGCAGTACTTC. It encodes CASSKPGRTTYEQYF. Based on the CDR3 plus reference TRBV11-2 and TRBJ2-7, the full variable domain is EAGVAQSPRYKIIEKRQSVAFWCNPISGHATLYWYQQILGQGPKLLIQFQNNGVVDDSQLPKDRFSAERLKGVDSTLKIQPAKLEDSAVYLCASSKPGRTTYEQYFGPGTRLTVT.

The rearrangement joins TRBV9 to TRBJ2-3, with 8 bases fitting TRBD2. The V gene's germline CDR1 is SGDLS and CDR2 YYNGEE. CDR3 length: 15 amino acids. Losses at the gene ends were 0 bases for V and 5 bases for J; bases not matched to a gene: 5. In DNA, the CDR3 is TGTGCCAGCAGCGTAGCGGGGGGGATGGTAGATACGCAGTATTTT. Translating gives CASSVAGGMVDTQYF.

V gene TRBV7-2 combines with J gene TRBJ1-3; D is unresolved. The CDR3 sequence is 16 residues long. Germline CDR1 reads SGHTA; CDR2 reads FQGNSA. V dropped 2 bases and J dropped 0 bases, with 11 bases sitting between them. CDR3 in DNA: TGTGCCAGCAGCTTAACTAGGCGGTACTCTGGAAACACCATATATTTT. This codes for CASSLTRRYSGNTIYF.

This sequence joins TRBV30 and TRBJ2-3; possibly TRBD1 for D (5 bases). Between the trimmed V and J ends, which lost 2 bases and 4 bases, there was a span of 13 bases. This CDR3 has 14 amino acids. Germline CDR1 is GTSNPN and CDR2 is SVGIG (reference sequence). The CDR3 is CAWSRGRVADTQYF. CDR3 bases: TGTGCCTGGAGTCGTGGCAGGGTGGCAGATACGCAGTATTTT.

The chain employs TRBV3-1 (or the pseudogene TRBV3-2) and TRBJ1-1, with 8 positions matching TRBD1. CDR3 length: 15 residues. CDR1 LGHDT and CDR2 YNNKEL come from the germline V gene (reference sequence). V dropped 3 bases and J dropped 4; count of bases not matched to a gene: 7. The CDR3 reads CASSHRAGGGTEAFF. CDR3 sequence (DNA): TGTGCCAGCAGCCACAGGGCAGGGGGCGGCACTGAAGCTTTCTTT.

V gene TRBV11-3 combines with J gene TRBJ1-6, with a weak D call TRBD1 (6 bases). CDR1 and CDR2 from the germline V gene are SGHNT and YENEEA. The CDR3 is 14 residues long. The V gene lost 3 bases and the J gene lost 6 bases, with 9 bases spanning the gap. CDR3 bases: TGTGCCAGCAGCTTTGGACAGTCTAATTCACCCCTCCACTTT. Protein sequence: CASSFGQSNSPLHF.

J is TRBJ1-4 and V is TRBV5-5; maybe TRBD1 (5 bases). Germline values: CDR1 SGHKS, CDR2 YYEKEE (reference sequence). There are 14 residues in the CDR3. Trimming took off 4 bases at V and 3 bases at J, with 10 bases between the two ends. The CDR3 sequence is CASSLGRPNEKLFF. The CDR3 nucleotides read TGTGCCAGCAGCCTGGGGCGGCCTAATGAAAAACTGTTTTTT.

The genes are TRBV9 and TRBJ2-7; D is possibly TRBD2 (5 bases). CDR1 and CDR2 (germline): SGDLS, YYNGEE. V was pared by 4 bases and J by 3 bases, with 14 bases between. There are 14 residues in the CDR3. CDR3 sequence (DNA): TGTGCCAGCAGCTCAGATGTGGCGGGCTACGAGCAGTACTTC. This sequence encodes CASSSDVAGYEQYF.

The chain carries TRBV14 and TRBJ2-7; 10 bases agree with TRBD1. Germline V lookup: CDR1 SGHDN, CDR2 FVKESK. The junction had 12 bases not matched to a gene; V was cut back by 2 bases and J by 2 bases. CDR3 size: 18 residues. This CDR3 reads CASSQTGTGALLAYEQYF. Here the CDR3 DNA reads TGTGCCAGCAGCCAAACCGGGACAGGGGCTTTGTTAGCCTACGAGCAGTACTTC.

The chain's CDR3 is CASSIRGLEAFF. The CDR3 nucleotides are TGTGCCAGTAGTATAAGGGGCTTAGAAGCTTTCTTT. This chain connects TRBV19 to TRBJ1-1; D may be TRBD1 (5 bases). In germline, CDR1 is LNHDA, CDR2 SQIVND (reference sequence). V was cut by 2 bases and J by 8 bases, with 9 bases left in between. CDR3 size: 12 residues.

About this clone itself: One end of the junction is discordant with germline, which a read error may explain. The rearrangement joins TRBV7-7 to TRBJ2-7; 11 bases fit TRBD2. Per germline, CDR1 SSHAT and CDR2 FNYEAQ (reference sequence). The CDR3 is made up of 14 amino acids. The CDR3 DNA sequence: TGTGCTAGCAGCTCTAGCGGGAGGAGCCACGAGCAGTACTTC. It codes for CASSSSGRSHEQYF.

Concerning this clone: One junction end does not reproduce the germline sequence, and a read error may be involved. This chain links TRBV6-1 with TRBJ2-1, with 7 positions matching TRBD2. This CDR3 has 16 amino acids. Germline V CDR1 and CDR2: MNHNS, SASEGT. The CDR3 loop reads CASREGLVSSYNEQFF. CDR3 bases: TGTGCCAGCAGGGAAGGACTAGTCTCATCCTACAATGAGCAGTTCTTC.

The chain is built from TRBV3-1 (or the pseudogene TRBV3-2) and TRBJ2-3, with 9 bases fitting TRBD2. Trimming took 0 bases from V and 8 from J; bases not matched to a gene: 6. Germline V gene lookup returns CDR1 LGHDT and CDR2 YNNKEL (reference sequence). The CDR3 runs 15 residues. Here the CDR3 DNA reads TGTGCCAGCAGCCAAGATCTAGCGGGGAGCCCTACGCAGTATTTT. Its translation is CASSQDLAGSPTQYF.

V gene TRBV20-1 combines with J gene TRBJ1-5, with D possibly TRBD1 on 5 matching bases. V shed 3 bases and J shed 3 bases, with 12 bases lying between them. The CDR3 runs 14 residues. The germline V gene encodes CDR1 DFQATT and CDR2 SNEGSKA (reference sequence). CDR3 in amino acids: CSASEPGSNQPQHF. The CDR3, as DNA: TGCAGTGCTAGTGAACCAGGGTCCAATCAGCCCCAGCATTTT.

The CDR3 here is CASSLLGADEQYF. The CDR3 nucleotides read TGTGCCAGCAGCTTATTAGGGGCCGACGAGCAGTACTTC. This rearrangement joins TRBV7-8 to TRBJ2-7, with a weak D call TRBD1 (5 bases). V shed 2 bases and J shed 5 bases, with 10 bases lying between them. This CDR3 is built from 13 residues. Germline CDR1 is SGHVS and CDR2 is FQNEAQ.